Each of the 18 T cell receptor beta chains below was sequenced from the same sample in a study of T cell responses to AZD1222 COVID-19 vaccine. Using immunoSEQ multiplex PCR, the repertoire was profiled, and TCRdb retains in-frame clones only, with some absent. The sample yields roughly 180,000 clones, 80% to 95% seen once. This specimen consisted of peripheral blood, obtained 28 days after the second AZD1222 dose. Source of these receptors: an adult who received the AZD1222 COVID-19 vaccine.

A single count supports this clone. J is TRBJ1-5 and V is TRBV6-5, with D possibly being TRBD1 (5 bases). CDR3 size: 13 residues. The ends were cut back, 6 bases at V and 3 bases at J, with 9 bases in the middle. Per the germline V gene, CDR1 is MNHEY and CDR2 is SVGAGI. The CDR3 loop is CASRRQHNQPQHF. The CDR3 DNA sequence: TGTGCCAGCAGGCGACAGCACAATCAGCCCCAGCATTTT.

V is TRBV6-5 and J is TRBJ2-2, with D perhaps matching TRBD1 (6 bases). This CDR3 is built from 15 residues. Germline lookup yields CDR1 MNHEY and CDR2 SVGAGI. V gave up 6 bases and J gave up 3 bases, with 14 bases separating them. CDR3 DNA sequence: TGTGCCAGCAGCCCCGACCAGGGGTACACCGGGGAGCTGTTTTTT. Translated: CASSPDQGYTGELFF.

A single count supports this clone. The chain uses TRBV16 and TRBJ2-2, with 11 nucleotides matching TRBD2. The CDR3 spans 17 residues. The germline CDR1 and CDR2 sequences are KGHSY and FQNENV. V shed 4 bases, J shed 2 bases, and the junction held 6 bases outside the gene matches. The CDR3 sequence is CASSPGLAGTNTGELFF. In nucleotides, the CDR3 is TGTGCCAGCAGCCCCGGACTAGCGGGTACTAACACCGGGGAGCTGTTTTTT.

The chain recombines TRBV6-2 or TRBV6-3 with TRBJ1-4; D is perhaps TRBD1 (6 bases). The CDR3 contains 12 residues. Looked up from germline, CDR1 is MNHEY and CDR2 is SVGEGT. V was shortened by 5 bases and J by 13 bases, with 14 bases between the two germline ends. The CDR3 sequence is CASSQTGFALFF. The CDR3 region has the DNA TGTGCCAGCAGTCAAACAGGGTTTGCACTGTTTTTT.

The chain joins TRBV7-2 to TRBJ2-1; 9 nucleotides agree with TRBD1. The length of the CDR3 is 16 residues. CDR1 and CDR2 (germline): SGHTA, FQGNSA. V lost 5 bases and J lost 6; bases outside the gene matches: 11. The CDR3 bases are TGTGCCAGCAGCCCCCGATCCGGGACAGGGTCCAATGAGCAGTTCTTC. This gives the protein CASSPRSGTGSNEQFF.

In nucleotides, the CDR3 is TGTGCCAGCAGTTTTGTGGCCGAGCAGTTCTTC. Amino acids: CASSFVAEQFF. This rearrangement joins TRBV6-5 to TRBJ2-1; no reliable D call. This CDR3 region has 11 residues. The V gene lost 4 bases and the J gene lost 10 bases, with 8 bases spanning the gap. CDR1 MNHEY and CDR2 SVGAGI come from the germline V gene.

This clone appeared once. The genes are TRBV5-1 and TRBJ1-3; D uncertain. CDR3 length: 18 amino acids. Germline values: CDR1 SGHRS, CDR2 YFSETQ. V shed 0 bases and J shed 0 bases, with 16 bases lying between them. In nucleotides, the CDR3 is TGCGCCAGCAGCTTGGCCGGCCAAGGCTTATTCTCTGGAAACACCATATATTTT. Its translation is CASSLAGQGLFSGNTIYF.

This clone was picked up many times. The chain links TRBV19 to TRBJ2-1; 7 nucleotides align to TRBD2. CDR1 is LNHDA and CDR2 is SQIVND in the germline V gene (reference sequence). The trim removed 1 base at V and 6 bases at J, leaving 12 bases unmatched. The CDR3 totals 17 residues. The CDR3 sequence is CASSIALVGLAANEQFF. The DNA of the CDR3 is TGTGCCAGTAGTATAGCTCTAGTTGGGCTAGCGGCCAATGAGCAGTTCTTC.

J is TRBJ1-5 and V is TRBV6-1, with TRBD1 as a possible D gene (5 bases). Trimming took 2 bases from V and 6 from J, leaving 20 bases between them. The CDR3 extends over 17 amino acids. The germline V gene has CDR1 MNHNS and CDR2 SASEGT. The CDR3 sequence is CASSERFRQGRAQPQHF. For the CDR3, the DNA is TGTGCCAGCAGTGAAAGATTCAGGCAGGGAAGGGCTCAGCCCCAGCATTTT.

This rearrangement joins TRBV7-9 to TRBJ1-2, with TRBD1 identical over 7 bases. V lost 4 bases, J lost 4 bases, and 15 bases stayed unmatched. Germline loops: CDR1 SEHNR, CDR2 FQNEAQ (reference sequence). This CDR3 region has 17 residues. The CDR3 spells CASSSTNPQGRRYGYTF. Written as DNA, the CDR3 is TGTGCCAGCAGCTCAACGAACCCACAGGGGCGGCGCTATGGCTACACCTTC.

The chain links TRBV7-9 to TRBJ2-5; D might be TRBD2 (5 bases). The germline CDR1 and CDR2 sequences are SEHNR and FQNEAQ (reference sequence). The V gene lost 2 bases and the J gene lost 1 base, with 11 bases spanning the gap. This CDR3 has 15 residues. CDR3 protein: CASSLRSDFQETQYF. CDR3 nucleotides: TGTGCCAGCAGCTTACGGTCGGACTTCCAAGAGACCCAGTACTTC.

The chain combines TRBV4-1 with TRBJ1-6, with 9 nucleotides matching TRBD1. This CDR3 comprises 16 residues. Trimming took 3 bases from V and 10 from J; bases not matched to a gene: 10. Germline CDR1 reads MGHRA; CDR2 reads YSYEKL. DNA of the CDR3: TGCGCCAGCAGCCATGTGGGACAGGGAAGGCGATCACCCCTCCACTTT. Amino acids: CASSHVGQGRRSPLHF.

The chain employs TRBV30 and TRBJ1-1, with 8 positions matching TRBD1. The CDR3 has 13 amino acids. Germline CDR1 GTSNPN, CDR2 SVGIG (reference sequence). The ends lost 1 base at V and 11 bases at J; junction bases unmatched: 9. The CDR3 DNA sequence: TGTGCCTGGAGTGGCACAGGGGGGCGGAGGGCTTTCTTT. This sequence encodes CAWSGTGGRRAFF.

The gene calls are TRBV6-6 and TRBJ1-5; 9 bases are a match to TRBD1. Germline loops: CDR1 MNHNY, CDR2 SVGAGI (reference sequence). This CDR3 has 18 residues. Trimming removed 5 bases from V and 2 bases from J; junction bases left unmatched: 13. CDR3 sequence: CASSQSPGTGIGNQPQHF. The CDR3 nucleotides read TGTGCCAGCAGTCAGAGTCCCGGGACAGGGATTGGCAATCAGCCCCAGCATTTT.

The rearrangement joins TRBV4-3 to TRBJ1-2; D not resolved. This CDR3 has 15 amino acids. Trimming cost V 0 bases and J 0 bases, with 8 bases left between them. Per the germline V gene, CDR1 is LGHNA and CDR2 is YSLEER. As DNA, the CDR3 is TGCGCCAGCAGCCAAGATACGGATGCTAACTATGGCTACACCTTC. Amino acid sequence: CASSQDTDANYGYTF.

CDR3 sequence (DNA): TGTGCCAGCAGCTCTACAGGGCGGGAGACCCAGTACTTC. Translating gives CASSSTGRETQYF. This chain uses TRBV11-2 with TRBJ2-5; TRBD1 might be the D (6 bases). The CDR3 totals 13 residues. With 4 bases removed from V and 5 bases from J, the gap between germline ends came to 11 bases. Germline CDR1 and CDR2: SGHAT and FQNNGV.

The chain couples TRBV9 to TRBJ1-4; no clear D. V dropped 0 bases and J dropped 0 bases, with 6 bases sitting between them. The CDR3 sequence is 15 residues long. Germline V gene lookup returns CDR1 SGDLS and CDR2 YYNGEE. CDR3 nucleotides: TGTGCCAGCAGCGTAGTAGGAGCAACTAATGAAAAACTGTTTTTT. Protein: CASSVVGATNEKLFF.

The gene calls are TRBV27 and TRBJ2-7; the match to TRBD2 covers 10 bases. V shed 2 bases and J 4 bases; nucleotides not matched to a gene: 2. CDR1 is MNHEY and CDR2 is SMNVEV in the germline V gene (reference sequence). The CDR3 loop spans 14 amino acids. The CDR3 coding sequence is TGTGCCAGCAGTTTAGCTAGCGGGGGATACGAGCAGTACTTC. Protein product: CASSLASGGYEQYF.